These 13 T cell receptor beta chains were sequenced from one sample in a study of blood T cell repertoires in COVID-19. TCRdb's copy holds only in-frame clones and misses some; the assay was immunoSEQ multiplex PCR. The sample records roughly 120,000 clones, 65% to 80% being singletons. The sequencing input was peripheral blood. All receptors come from a woman in her sixties with acute or convalescent COVID-19.

There are a few counts of this clone. The rearrangement uses TRBV30 and TRBJ1-5; D is possibly TRBD1 (5 bases). The V end was cut by 0 bases, the J end by 0 bases, with 9 bases between. The CDR3 spans 15 residues. Germline assignment: CDR1 GTSNPN and CDR2 SVGIG (reference sequence). For the CDR3, the DNA is TGTGCCTGGAGTGTACGGGGGTATAGCAATCAGCCCCAGCATTTT. Translation: CAWSVRGYSNQPQHF.

This clone was counted only a few times. The chain joins TRBV5-1 to TRBJ2-1; D perhaps matches TRBD2 (5 bases). The CDR3 is 15 amino acids. Trimming took 0 bases from V and 0 from J, leaving 7 bases between them. Per the germline V gene, CDR1 is SGHRS and CDR2 is YFSETQ. CDR3 coding DNA: TGCGCCAGCAGCTTGGGTGGGAGCTCCTACAATGAGCAGTTCTTC. Translating gives CASSLGGSSYNEQFF.

The chain uses TRBV7-2 and TRBJ2-5; D might be TRBD2 (5 bases). The V gene lost 5 bases and the J gene lost 5 bases, with 15 bases spanning the gap. The CDR3 is 14 amino acids. CDR1 SGHTA and CDR2 FQGNSA come from the germline V gene. The CDR3, as DNA: TGTGCCAGCAGCCCTGGTCGGACGGGGGAGACCCAGTACTTC. Protein product: CASSPGRTGETQYF.

This chain connects TRBV19 to TRBJ2-3; 16 bases agree with TRBD2. This CDR3 comprises 19 residues. Germline CDR1 LNHDA, CDR2 SQIVND (reference sequence). The trim removed 3 bases at V and 1 base at J, leaving 7 bases unmatched. Here the CDR3 DNA reads TGTGCCAGTAGTATGACGGGACTAGCGGGGGGGCCTGGCACAGATACGCAGTATTTT. This gives the protein CASSMTGLAGGPGTDTQYF.

The chain joins TRBV28 to TRBJ1-6, with TRBD1 identical over 8 bases. J lost 5 bases, V lost 5 bases, and 8 bases had no gene match. Per the germline V gene, CDR1 is MDHEN and CDR2 is SYDVKM. This CDR3 has 16 residues. In DNA form, the CDR3 reads TGTGCCAGCAGTCCACTCGGACAGGGAAATAATTCACCCCTCCACTTT. This gives the protein CASSPLGQGNNSPLHF.

The chain carries TRBV2 and TRBJ2-2; 7 positions match TRBD1. CDR3 length: 14 residues. Germline-derived CDR1 and CDR2 are SNHLY and FYNNEI. J lost 5 bases, V lost 6 bases, and 6 bases had no gene match. This chain's CDR3 is CASRDRPNTGELFF. For the CDR3, the DNA is TGTGCCAGCAGGGACAGGCCCAATACCGGGGAGCTGTTTTTT.

The chain links TRBV19 to TRBJ2-7, with 9 bases fitting TRBD1. Germline CDR1 is LNHDA and CDR2 is SQIVND (reference sequence). Trimming cost V 7 bases and J 6 bases; bases outside gene matches: 10. The CDR3 contains 14 residues. CDR3 protein: CASMTSLQGAEQYF. CDR3 sequence (DNA): TGTGCCAGTATGACCTCCTTACAGGGGGCCGAGCAGTACTTC.

The CDR3 spells CSVRQGYYTEAFF. In DNA, the CDR3 is TGCAGCGTTCGACAGGGGTATTACACTGAAGCTTTCTTT. The J gene is TRBJ1-1, the V gene TRBV29-1, with TRBD1 matching 8 bases. Germline V CDR1 and CDR2: SQVTM, ANQGSEA. The V and J ends lost 5 bases and 3 bases, in that order; junction bases with no gene match: 5. CDR3 length equals 13 residues. Full variable domain (outside the CDR3, taken from reference TRBV29-1 and TRBJ1-1): SAVISQKPSRDICQRGTSLTIQCQVDSQVTMMFWYRQQPGQSLTLIATANQGSEATYESGFVIDKFPISRPNLTFSTLTVSNMSPEDSSIYLCSVRQGYYTEAFFGQGTRLTVV.

There are many counts of this clone. V and J are TRBV6-5 and TRBJ2-7; 9 positions agree with TRBD1. Trimming removed 7 bases from V and 7 bases from J; junction bases left unmatched: 8. This CDR3 contains 13 residues. CDR1 is MNHEY and CDR2 is SVGAGI in the germline V gene. For the CDR3, the DNA is TGTGCCAGCAAGACAGGGGGTCCTACGGAGCAGTACTTC. Its translation is CASKTGGPTEQYF.

V and J are TRBV12-3 or TRBV12-4 and TRBJ2-7; D gene ambiguous. V gave up 2 bases and J gave up 2 bases, with 7 bases separating them. This CDR3 contains 13 residues. DNA of the CDR3: TGTGCCAGCAGTTTAAGTAGCCCCTACGAGCAGTACTTC. It codes for CASSLSSPYEQYF.

The gene calls are TRBV6-5 and TRBJ1-1; 7 bases fit TRBD1. V trimming: 8 bases; J trimming: 1 base; junction bases outside the gene matches: 4. CDR1 and CDR2 (germline): MNHEY, SVGAGI. CDR3 length equals 13 residues. CDR3 residues: CASRTGANTEAFF. CDR3 coding DNA: TGTGCCAGCCGAACAGGGGCGAACACTGAAGCTTTCTTT.

The chain is built from TRBV5-5 and TRBJ2-7, with unresolved D. Germline CDR1 and CDR2: SGHKS and YYEKEE (reference sequence). Trimming left V 2 bases short and J 3 bases short, with 9 bases between. The CDR3 sequence is 13 residues long. DNA of the CDR3: TGTGCCAGCAGCTTCGACTCGTACTACGAGCAGTACTTC. It encodes CASSFDSYYEQYF.

This clone has a single count. The rearrangement links TRBV6-6 to TRBJ1-2, with 11 nucleotides matching TRBD1. Trimming at V came to 0 bases and at J to 8 bases, leaving 8 bases not matched to a gene. Germline assignment: CDR1 MNHNY and CDR2 SVGAGI (reference sequence). The CDR3 totals 16 residues. The CDR3: CASSYSTPGTGGGYTF. The DNA for the CDR3 is TGTGCCAGCAGTTACTCGACTCCAGGGACAGGGGGGGGCTACACCTTC.